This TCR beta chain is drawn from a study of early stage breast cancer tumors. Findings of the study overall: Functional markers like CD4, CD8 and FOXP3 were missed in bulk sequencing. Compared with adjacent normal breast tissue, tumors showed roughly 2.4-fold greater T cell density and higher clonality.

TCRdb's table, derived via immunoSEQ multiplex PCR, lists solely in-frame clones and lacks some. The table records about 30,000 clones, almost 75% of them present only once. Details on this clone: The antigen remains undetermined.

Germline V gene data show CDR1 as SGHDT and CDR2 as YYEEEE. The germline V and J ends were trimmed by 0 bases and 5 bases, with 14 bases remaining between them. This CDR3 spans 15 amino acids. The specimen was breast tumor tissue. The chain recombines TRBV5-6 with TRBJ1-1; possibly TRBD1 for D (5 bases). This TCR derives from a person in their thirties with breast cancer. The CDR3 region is CASSLVVGELTEAFF. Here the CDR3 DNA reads TGTGCCAGCAGCTTGGTCGTAGGGGAGTTGACTGAAGCTTTCTTT.